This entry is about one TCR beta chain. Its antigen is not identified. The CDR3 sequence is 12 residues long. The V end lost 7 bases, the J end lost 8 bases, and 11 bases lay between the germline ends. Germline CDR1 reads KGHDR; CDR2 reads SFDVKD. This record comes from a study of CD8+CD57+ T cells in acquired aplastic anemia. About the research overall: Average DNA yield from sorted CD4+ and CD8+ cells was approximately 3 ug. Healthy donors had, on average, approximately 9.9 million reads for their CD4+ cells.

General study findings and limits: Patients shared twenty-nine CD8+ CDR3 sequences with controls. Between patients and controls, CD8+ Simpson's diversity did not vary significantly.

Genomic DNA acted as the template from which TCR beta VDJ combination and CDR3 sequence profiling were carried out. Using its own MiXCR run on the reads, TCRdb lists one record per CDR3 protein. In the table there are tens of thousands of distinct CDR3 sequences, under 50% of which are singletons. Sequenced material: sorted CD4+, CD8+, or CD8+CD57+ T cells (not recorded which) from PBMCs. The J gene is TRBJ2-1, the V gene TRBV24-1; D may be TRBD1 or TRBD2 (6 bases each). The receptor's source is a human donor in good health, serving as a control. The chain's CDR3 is CATRAGEDEQFF. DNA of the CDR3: TGTGCCACCAGGGCAGGGGAGGATGAGCAGTTCTTC.